Given below is one TCR beta chain in context. Its specificity is not known. Clones were sequenced by immunoSEQ multiplex PCR, and TCRdb holds only the in-frame ones, with some missing. The sample yields about 74,000 clones, about 88% seen once. The CDR3 has 16 amino acids. Trimming cost V 0 bases and J 4 bases, with 15 bases left between them. The germline V gene encodes CDR1 LNHDA and CDR2 SQIVND (reference sequence). This sample is part of a study of T cells in localized non-small cell lung cancer. Study-wide findings and caveats: A median of about 52 clones ranked among the top 100 in tumor appeared in adjacent lung.

The origin of this receptor is a female donor over 55 with stage I lung adenocarcinoma. The input for sequencing was peripheral blood, taken before any cancer treatment. V is TRBV19 and J is TRBJ1-1, with D possibly TRBD1 on 5 matching bases. As DNA, the CDR3 is TGTGCCAGTAGTATAGAACTAGGGGTCAAGGGCACTGAAGCTTTCTTT. Translating gives CASSIELGVKGTEAFF.